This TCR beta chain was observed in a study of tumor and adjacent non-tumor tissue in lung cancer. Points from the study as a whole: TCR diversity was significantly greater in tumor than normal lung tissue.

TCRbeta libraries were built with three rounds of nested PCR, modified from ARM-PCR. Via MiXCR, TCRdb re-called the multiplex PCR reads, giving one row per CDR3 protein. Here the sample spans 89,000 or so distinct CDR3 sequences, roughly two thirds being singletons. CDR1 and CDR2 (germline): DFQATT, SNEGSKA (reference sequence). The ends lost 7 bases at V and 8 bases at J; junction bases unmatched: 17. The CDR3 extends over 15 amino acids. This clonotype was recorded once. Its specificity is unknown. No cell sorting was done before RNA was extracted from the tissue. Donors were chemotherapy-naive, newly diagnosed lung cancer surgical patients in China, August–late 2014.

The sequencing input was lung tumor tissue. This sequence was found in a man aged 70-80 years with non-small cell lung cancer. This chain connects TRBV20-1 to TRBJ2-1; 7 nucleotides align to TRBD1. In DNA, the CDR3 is TGCAGTGTTAGCCGTCAGGGACAGTTTAGGCATGAGCAGTTCTTC. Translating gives CSVSRQGQFRHEQFF.